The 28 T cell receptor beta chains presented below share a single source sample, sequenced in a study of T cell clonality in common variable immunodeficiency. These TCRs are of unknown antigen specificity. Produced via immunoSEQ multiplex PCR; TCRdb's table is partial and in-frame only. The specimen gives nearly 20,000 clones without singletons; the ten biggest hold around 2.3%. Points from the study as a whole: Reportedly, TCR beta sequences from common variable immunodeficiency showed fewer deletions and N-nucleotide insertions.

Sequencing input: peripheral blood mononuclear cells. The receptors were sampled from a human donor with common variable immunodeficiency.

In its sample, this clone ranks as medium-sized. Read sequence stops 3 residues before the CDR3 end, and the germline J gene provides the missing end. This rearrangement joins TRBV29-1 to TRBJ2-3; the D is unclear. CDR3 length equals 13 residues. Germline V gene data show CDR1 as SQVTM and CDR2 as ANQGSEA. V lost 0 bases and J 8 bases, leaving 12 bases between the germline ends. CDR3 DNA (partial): TGCAGCGTTGAAGATCGAATACACCTTACG. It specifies CSVEDRIHLT. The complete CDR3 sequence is CSVEDRIHLTQYF.

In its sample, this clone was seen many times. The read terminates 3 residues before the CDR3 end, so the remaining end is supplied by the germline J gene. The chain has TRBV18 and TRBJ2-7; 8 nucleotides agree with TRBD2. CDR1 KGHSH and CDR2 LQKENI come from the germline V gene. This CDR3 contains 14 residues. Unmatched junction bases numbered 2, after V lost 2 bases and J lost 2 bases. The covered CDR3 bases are TGTGCCAGCTCACCAGCGGGACTAGCCTACGAG. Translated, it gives CASSPAGLAYE. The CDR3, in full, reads CASSPAGLAYEQYF.

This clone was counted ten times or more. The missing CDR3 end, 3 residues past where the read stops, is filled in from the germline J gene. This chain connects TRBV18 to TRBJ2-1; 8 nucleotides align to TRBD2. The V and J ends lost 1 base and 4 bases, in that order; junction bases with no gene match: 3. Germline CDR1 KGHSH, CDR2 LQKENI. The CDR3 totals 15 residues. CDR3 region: CASSPLAGLYNEQFF. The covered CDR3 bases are TGTGCCAGCTCACCACTAGCGGGATTGTACAATGAG.

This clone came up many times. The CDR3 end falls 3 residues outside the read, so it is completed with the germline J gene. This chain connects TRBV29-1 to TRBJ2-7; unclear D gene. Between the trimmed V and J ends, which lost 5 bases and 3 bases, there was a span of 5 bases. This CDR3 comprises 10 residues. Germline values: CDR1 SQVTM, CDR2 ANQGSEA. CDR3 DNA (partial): TGCAGCGTTTTACTCTACGAG. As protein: CSVLLYE. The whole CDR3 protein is CSVLLYEQYF.

Partial CDR3 DNA: TGTGCCAGCAGCTTCGGGGGTTCAAGGGGAAACACC. Translated, it gives CASSFGGSRGNT. The full CDR3 sequence reads CASSFGGSRGNTIYF. The chain links TRBV11-2 to TRBJ1-3; D possibly corresponds to TRBD1 (5 bases). The CDR3 end falls 3 residues outside the read, so it is completed with the germline J gene. CDR1 is SGHAT, CDR2 FQNNGV, per germline. With 3 bases removed from V and 4 bases from J, the gap between germline ends came to 13 bases. This CDR3 contains 15 residues.

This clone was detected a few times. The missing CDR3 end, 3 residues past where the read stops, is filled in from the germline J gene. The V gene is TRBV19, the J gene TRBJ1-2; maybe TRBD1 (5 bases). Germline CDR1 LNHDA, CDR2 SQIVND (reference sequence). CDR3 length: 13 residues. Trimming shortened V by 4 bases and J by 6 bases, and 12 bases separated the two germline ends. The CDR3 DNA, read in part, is TGTGCCAGTAGTAGTCTGACAGAACATGGC. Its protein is CASSSLTEHG. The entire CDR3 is CASSSLTEHGYTF.

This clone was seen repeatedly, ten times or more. The sequenced CDR3 bases are TGCAGTGCTAGGGCAGTCTATAATTCACCC. The encoded protein is CSARAVYNSP. The full CDR3 reads CSARAVYNSPLHF. This chain links TRBV20-1 with TRBJ1-6; unclear D gene. The read ends 3 residues early relative to the CDR3; the germline J gene fills the gap. Trimming took off 3 bases at V and 3 bases at J, with 6 bases between the two ends. The CDR3 is 13 amino acids. Germline CDR1 DFQATT, CDR2 SNEGSKA (reference sequence).

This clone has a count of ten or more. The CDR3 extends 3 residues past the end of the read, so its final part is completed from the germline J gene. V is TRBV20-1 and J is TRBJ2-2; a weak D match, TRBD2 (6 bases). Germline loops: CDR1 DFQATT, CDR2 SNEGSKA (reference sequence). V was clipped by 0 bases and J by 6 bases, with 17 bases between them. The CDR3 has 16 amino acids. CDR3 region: CSARDSQRVDPGELFF. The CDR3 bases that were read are TGCAGTGCTAGAGATTCCCAGCGGGTGGATCCCGGGGAG.

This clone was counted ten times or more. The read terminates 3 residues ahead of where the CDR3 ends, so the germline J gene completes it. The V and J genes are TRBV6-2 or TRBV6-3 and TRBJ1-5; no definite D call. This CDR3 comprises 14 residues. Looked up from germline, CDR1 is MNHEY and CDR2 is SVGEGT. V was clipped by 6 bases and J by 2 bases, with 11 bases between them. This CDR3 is CASSPNGRNQPQHF. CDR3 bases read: TGTGCCAGCAGCCCCAATGGGCGCAATCAGCCC.

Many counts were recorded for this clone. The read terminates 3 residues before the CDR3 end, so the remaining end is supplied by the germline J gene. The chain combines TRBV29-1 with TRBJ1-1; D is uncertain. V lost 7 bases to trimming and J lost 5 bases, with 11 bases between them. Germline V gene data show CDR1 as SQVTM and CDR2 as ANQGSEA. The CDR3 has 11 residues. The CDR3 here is CSGSIGTEAFF. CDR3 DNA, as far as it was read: TGCAGCGGTTCTATAGGGACTGAA.

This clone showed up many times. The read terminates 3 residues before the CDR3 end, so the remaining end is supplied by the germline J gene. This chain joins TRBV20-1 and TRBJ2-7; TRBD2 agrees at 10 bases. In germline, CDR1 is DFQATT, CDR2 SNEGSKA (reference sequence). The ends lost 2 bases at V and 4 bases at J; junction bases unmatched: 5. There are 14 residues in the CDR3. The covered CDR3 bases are TGCAGTGCTAGACTAGCGGGAGTACTTTACGAG. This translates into CSARLAGVLYE. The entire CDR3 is CSARLAGVLYEQYF.

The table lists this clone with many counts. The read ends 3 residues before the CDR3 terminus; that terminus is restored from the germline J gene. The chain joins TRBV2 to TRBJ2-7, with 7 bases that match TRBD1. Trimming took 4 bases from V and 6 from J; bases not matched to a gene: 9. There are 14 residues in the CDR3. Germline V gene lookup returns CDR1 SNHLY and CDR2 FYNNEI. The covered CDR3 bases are TGTGCCAGCAGTGGTGACAGGGTCTCTAGCGAG. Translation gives CASSGDRVSSE. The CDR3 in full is CASSGDRVSSEQYF.

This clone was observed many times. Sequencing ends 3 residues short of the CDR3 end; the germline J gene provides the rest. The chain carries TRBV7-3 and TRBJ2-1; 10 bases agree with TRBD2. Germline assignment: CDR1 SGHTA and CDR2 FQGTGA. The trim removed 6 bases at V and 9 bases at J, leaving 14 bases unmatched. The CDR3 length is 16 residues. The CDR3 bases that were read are TGTGCCAGCAGGGCGATTCAGCGGGAGGGCCACGGTGAG. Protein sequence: CASRAIQREGHGE. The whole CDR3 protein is CASRAIQREGHGEQFF.

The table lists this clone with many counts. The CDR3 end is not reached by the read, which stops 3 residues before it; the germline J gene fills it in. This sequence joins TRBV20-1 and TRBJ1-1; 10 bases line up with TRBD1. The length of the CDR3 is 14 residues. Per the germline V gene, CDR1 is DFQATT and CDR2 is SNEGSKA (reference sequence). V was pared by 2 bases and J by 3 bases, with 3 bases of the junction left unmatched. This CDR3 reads CSARPGQGYTEAFF. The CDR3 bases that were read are TGCAGTGCTAGACCGGGACAGGGGTACACTGAA.

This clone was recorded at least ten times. The sequenced CDR3 bases are TGTGCCAGCAGTCCAAGCGGGAGTTCGGGGCATGAG. Its protein is CASSPSGSSGHE. The entire CDR3 sequence reads CASSPSGSSGHEQFF. J is TRBJ2-1 and V is TRBV11-2; 8 bases align to TRBD2. Read coverage stops 3 residues before the CDR3 terminus; the germline J gene supplies the remainder. J gave up 8 bases and V 6 bases, and 12 bases lay outside the gene matches. Germline V gives CDR1 SGHAT, CDR2 FQNNGV. The CDR3 contains 15 residues.

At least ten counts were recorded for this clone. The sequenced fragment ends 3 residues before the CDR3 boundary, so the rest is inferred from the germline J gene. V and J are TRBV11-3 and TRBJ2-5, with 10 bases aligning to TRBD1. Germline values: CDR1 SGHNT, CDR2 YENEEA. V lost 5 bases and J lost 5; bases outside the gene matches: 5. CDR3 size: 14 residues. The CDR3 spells CASSPDRGHETQYF. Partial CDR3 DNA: TGTGCCAGCAGCCCCGACAGGGGGCACGAGACC.

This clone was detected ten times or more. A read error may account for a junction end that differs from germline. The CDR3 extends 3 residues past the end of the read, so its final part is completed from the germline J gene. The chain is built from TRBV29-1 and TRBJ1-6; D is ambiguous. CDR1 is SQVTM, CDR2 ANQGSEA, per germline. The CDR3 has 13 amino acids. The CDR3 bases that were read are TGCAGCGTTCAAGAACAGTATAATTCACCC. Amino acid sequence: CSVQEQYNSP. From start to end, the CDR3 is CSVQEQYNSPLHF.

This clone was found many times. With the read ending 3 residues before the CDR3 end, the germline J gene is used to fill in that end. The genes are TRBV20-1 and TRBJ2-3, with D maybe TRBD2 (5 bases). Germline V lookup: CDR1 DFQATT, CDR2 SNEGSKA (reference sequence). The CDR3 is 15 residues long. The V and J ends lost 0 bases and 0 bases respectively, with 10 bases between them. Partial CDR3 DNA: TGCAGTGCTAGAGATGCGGGTCAAAGCACAGATACG. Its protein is CSARDAGQSTDT. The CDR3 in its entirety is CSARDAGQSTDTQYF.

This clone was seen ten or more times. The DNA read from the CDR3 is TGTGCCAGTAGTATTAGGAGGGGGGGATATTATAGCAATCAGCCC. Amino acids: CASSIRRGGYYSNQP. Given in full, the CDR3 is CASSIRRGGYYSNQPQHF. This chain uses TRBV19 with TRBJ1-5; maybe TRBD1 (6 bases). The read ends 3 residues before the CDR3 terminus; that terminus is restored from the germline J gene. Per germline, CDR1 LNHDA and CDR2 SQIVND (reference sequence). The CDR3 has 18 amino acids. The germline V and J ends were trimmed by 3 bases and 0 bases, with 18 bases remaining between them.

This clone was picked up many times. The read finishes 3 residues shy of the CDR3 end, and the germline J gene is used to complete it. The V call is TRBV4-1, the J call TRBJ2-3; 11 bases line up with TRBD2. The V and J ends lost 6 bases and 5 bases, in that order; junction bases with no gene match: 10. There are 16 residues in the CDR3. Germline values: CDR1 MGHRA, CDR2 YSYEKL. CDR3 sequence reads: CASRVGVAGGVDTQYF. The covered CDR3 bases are TGCGCCAGCAGGGTTGGAGTAGCGGGAGGGGTAGATACG.

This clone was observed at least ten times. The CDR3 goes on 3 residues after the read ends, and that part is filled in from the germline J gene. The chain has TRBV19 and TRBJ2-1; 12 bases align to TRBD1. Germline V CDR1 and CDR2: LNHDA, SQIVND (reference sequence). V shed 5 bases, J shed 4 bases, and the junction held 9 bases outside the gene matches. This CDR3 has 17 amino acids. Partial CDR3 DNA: TGTGCCAGTAGTCTCGGGACAGGGGGCGCGTCTTACAATGAG. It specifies CASSLGTGGASYNE. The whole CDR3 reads CASSLGTGGASYNEQFF.

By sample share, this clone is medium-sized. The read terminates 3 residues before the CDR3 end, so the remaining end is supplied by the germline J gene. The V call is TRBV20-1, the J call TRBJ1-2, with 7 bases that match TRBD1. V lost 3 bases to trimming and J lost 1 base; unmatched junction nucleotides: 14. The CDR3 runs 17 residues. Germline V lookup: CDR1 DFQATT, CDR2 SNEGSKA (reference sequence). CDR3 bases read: TGCAGTGCTAGGGGGGACAGTGGGGGTCGGATTAACTATGGC. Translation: CSARGDSGGRINYG. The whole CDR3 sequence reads CSARGDSGGRINYGYTF.

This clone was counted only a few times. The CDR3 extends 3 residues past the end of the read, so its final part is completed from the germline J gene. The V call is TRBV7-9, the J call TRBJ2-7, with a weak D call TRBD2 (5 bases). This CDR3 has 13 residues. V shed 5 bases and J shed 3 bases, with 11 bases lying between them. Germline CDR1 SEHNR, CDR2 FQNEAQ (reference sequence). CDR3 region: CASSTRSFYEQYF. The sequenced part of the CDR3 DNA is TGTGCCAGCAGCACTAGGTCCTTCTACGAG.

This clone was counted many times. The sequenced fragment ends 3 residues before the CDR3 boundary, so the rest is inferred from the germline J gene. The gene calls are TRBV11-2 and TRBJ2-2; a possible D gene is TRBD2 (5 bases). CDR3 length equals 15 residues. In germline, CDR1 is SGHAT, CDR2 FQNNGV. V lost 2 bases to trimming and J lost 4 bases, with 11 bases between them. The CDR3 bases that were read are TGTGCCAGCAGCTTATTAGAGGCGGGCACCGGGGAG. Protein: CASSLLEAGTGE. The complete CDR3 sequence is CASSLLEAGTGELFF.

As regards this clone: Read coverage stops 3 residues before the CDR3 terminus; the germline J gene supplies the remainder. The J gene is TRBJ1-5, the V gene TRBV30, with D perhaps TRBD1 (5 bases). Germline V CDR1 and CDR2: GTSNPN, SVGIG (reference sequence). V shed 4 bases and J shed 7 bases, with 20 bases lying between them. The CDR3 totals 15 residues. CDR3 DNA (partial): TGTGCCTGGAAAGCGGGCCAGGGTTTAGGGCAGCCC. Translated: CAWKAGQGLGQP. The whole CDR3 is CAWKAGQGLGQPQHF.

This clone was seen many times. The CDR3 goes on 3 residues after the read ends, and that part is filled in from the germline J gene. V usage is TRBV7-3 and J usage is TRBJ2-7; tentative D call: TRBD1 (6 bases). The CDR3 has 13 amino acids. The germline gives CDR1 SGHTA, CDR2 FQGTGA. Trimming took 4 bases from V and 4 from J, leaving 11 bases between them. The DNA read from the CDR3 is TGTGCCAGCAGCTATGACAGGCGGTACGAG. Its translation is CASSYDRRYE. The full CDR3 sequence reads CASSYDRRYEQYF.

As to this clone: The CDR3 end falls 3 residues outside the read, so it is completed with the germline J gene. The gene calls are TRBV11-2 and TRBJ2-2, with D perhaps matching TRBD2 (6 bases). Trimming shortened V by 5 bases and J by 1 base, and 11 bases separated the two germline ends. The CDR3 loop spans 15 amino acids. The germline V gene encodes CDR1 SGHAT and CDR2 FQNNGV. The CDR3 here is CASSARDWNTGELFF. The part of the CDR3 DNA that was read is TGTGCCAGCAGCGCCCGGGACTGGAACACCGGGGAG.

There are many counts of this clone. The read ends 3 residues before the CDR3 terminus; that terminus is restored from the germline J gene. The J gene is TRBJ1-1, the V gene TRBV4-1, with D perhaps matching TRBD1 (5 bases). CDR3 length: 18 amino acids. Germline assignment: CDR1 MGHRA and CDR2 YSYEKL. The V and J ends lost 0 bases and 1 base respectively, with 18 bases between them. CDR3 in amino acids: CASSQEAGRPNTNTEAFF. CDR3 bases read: TGCGCCAGCAGCCAAGAGGCAGGGCGACCTAATACGAACACTGAA.